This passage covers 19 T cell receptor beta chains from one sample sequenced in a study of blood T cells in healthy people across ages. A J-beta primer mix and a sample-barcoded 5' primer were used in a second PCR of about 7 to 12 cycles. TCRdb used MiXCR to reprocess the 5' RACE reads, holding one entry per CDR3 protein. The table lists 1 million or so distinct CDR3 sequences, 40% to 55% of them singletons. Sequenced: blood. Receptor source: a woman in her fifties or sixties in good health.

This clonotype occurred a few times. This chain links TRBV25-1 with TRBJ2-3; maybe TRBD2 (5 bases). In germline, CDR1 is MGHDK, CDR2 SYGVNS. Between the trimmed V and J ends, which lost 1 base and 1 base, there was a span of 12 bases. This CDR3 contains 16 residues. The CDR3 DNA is TGTGCCAGCAGTGAATTCCGACTCGGGGGCACAGATACGCAGTATTTT. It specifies CASSEFRLGGTDTQYF.

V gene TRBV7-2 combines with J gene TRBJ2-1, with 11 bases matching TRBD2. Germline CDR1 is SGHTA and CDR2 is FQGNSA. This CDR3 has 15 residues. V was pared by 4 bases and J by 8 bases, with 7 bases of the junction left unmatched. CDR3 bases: TGTGCCAGCAGCTCTACTAGCGGGGGTAACTATGAGCAGTTCTTC. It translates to CASSSTSGGNYEQFF. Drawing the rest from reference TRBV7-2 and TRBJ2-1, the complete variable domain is GAGVSQSPSNKVTEKGKDVELRCDPISGHTALYWYRQSLGQGLEFLIYFQGNSAPDKSGLPSDRFSAERTGGSVSTLTIQRTQQEDSAVYLCASSSTSGGNYEQFFGPGTRLTVL.

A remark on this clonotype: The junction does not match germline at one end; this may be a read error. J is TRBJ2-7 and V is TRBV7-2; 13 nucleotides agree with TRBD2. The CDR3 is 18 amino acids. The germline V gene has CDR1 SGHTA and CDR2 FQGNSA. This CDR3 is CAGSPRGGLAGVRNEQYF. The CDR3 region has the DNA TGTGCCGGCAGCCCAAGAGGAGGACTAGCGGGAGTGAGGAACGAGCAGTACTTC. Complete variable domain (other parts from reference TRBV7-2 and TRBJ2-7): GAGVSQSPSNKVTEKGKDVELRCDPISGHTALYWYRQSLGQGLEFLIYFQGNSAPDKSGLPSDRFSAERTGGSVSTLTIQRTQQEDSAVYLCAGSPRGGLAGVRNEQYFGPGTRLTVT.

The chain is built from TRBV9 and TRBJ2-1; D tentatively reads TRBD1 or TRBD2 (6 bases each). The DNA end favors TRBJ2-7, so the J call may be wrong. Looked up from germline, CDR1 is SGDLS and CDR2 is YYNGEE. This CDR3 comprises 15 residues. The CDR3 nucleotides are TGTGCCAGCAGCGTAGGTATCGGGGGCTACAATGAGCAGTACTTC. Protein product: CASSVGIGGYNEQYF.

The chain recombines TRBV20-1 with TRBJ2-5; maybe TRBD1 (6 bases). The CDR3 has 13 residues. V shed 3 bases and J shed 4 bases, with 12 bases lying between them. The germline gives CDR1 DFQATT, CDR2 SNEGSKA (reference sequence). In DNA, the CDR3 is TGCAGTGCTAGTGGTCAGGGGTTAGAGACCCAGTACTTC. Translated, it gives CSASGQGLETQYF.

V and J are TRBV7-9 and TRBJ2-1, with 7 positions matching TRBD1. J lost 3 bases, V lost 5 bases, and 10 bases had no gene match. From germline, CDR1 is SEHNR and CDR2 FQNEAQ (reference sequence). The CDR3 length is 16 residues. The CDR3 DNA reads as TGTGCCAGCAGCACGAATAAGGACAGGATCTACAATGAGCAGTTCTTC. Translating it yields CASSTNKDRIYNEQFF.

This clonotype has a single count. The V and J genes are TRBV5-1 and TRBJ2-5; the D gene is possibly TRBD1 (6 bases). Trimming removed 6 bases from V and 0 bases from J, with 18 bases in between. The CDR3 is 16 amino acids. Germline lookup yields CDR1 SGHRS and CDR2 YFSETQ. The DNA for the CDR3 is TGCGCCAGCAAGGGGTTGAGGACAGAGAACCAAGAGACCCAGTACTTC. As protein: CASKGLRTENQETQYF.

The CDR3 is CASSFKAGTGYYGYTF. CDR3 bases: TGTGCCAGCAGTTTTAAGGCCGGGACAGGATATTATGGCTACACCTTC. The rearrangement joins TRBV6-5 to TRBJ1-2; 8 bases line up with TRBD1. With V trimmed by 4 bases and J by 5 bases, 12 bases remained unmatched. Germline-derived CDR1 and CDR2 are MNHEY and SVGAGI. The CDR3 runs to 16 residues.

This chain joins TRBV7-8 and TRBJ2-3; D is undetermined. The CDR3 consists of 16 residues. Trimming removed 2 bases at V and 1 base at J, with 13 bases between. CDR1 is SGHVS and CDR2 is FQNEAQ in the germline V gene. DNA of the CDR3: TGTGCCAGCAGCTTAAGTAACTTCTGGGGCACAGATACGCAGTATTTT. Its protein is CASSLSNFWGTDTQYF. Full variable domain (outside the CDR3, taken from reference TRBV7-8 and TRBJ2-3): GAGVSQSPRYKVAKRGQDVALRCDPISGHVSLFWYQQALGQGPEFLTYFQNEAQLDKSGLPSDRFFAERPEGSVSTLKIQRTQQEDSAVYLCASSLSNFWGTDTQYFGPGTRLTVL.

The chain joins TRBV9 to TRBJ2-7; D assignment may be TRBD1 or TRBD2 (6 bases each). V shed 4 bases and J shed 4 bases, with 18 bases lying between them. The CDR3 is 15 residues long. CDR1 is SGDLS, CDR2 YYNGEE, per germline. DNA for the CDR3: TGTGCCAGCAGCACTTCAGGGGAGGTAGGGTACGAGCAGTACTTC. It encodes CASSTSGEVGYEQYF.

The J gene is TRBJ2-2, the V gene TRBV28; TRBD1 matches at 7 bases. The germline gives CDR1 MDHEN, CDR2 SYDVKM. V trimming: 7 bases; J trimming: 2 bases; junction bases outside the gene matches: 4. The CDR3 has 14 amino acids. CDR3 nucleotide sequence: TGTGCCAGCATCCCAGGGGGTAACACCGGGGAGCTGTTTTTT. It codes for CASIPGGNTGELFF.

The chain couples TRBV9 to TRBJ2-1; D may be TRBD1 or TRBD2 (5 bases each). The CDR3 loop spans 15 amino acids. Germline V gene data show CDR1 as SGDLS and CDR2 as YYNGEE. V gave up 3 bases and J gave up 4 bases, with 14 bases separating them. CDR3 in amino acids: CASSASGTYYNEQFF. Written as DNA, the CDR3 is TGTGCCAGCAGCGCCTCAGGGACCTATTACAATGAGCAGTTCTTC.

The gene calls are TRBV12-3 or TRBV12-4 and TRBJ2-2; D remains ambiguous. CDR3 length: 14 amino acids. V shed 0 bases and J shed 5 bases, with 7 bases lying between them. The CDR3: CASSLALGTGELFF. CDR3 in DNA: TGTGCCAGCAGTTTAGCTCTCGGAACCGGGGAGCTGTTTTTT.

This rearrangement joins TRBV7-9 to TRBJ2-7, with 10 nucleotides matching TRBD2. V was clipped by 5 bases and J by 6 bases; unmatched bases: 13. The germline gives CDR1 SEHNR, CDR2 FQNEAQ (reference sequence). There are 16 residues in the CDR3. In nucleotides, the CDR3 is TGTGCCAGCAGCCCAACATCAGGGACTAGCGCATGCGAGCAGTACTTC. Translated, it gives CASSPTSGTSACEQYF.

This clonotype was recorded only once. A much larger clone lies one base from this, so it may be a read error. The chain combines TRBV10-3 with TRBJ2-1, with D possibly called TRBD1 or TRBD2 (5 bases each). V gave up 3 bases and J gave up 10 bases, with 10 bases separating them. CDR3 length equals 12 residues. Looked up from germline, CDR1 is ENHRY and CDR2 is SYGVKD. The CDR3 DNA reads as TGTGCCATCAGTGAACGGGGCTACGAGCAGTTCTTC. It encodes CAISERGYEQFF.

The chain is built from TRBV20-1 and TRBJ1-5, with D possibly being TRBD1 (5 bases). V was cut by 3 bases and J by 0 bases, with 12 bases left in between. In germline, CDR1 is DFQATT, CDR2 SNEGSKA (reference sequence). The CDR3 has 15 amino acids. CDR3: CSASTRVLSNQPQHF. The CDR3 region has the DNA TGCAGTGCTAGCACCAGGGTACTTAGCAATCAGCCCCAGCATTTT.

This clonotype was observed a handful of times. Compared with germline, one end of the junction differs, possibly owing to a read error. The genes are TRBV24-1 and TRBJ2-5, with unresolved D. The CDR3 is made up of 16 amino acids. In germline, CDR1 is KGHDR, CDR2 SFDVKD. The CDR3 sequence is CATSDSGRRYQETQYF. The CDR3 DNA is TGTGCCACTAGTGATTCAGGACGGAGATACCAAGAGACCCAGTACTTC.

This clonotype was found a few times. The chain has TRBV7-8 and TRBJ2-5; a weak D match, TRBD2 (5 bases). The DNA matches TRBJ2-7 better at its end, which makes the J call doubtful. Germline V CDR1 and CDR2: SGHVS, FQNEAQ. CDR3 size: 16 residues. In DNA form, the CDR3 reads TGTGCCAGCAGCTTAGAAGGCTATCAGCAGAGGGACGAGCAGTACTTC. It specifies CASSLEGYQQRDEQYF.

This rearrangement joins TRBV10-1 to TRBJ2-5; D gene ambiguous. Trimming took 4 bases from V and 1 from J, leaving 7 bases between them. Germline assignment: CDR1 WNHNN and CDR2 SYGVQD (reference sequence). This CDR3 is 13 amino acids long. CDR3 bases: TGCGCCAGCAGTGCAAATCCCCAAGAGACCCAGTACTTC. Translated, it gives CASSANPQETQYF.